This TCR beta chain was recovered during a study of regulatory T cells in long-lasting Graves disease. Time point: persistent/refractory GD, antithyroid drugs over 5 years with positive TRAb. The TCR library was prepared using RNA isolated from PBMCs. Arm-PCR of CDR3 regions and iRepertoire HTBI primers were used to build TCR beta libraries. TCRdb reprocessed the multiplex PCR reads with MiXCR, giving one entry per CDR3 protein. The table records 350,000 to 500,000 distinct CDR3 sequences, roughly a fifth of them present only once. Trimming cost V 5 bases and J 2 bases, with 19 bases left between them. The V gene's germline CDR1 is SGHRS and CDR2 YFSETQ. This CDR3 comprises 16 residues. This clonotype was observed a handful of times.

The receptor was isolated from a female donor with Graves disease. The sequencing here drew on peripheral blood mononuclear cells (PBMCs), taken when the disease was refractory, from a patient treated with antithyroid drugs. The rearrangement links TRBV5-1 to TRBJ2-5, with a possible D match to TRBD1 (5 bases). CDR3 bases: TGCGCCAGCAGTTTCCGTGTTGACAGAAGACAAGAGACCCAGTACTTC. It codes for CASSFRVDRRQETQYF.